This is a list of T cell receptor beta chains from one sample in a study of cytomegalovirus exposure and HLA in healthy donors. Only in-frame clones appear in the TCRdb table, and some are missing; sequencing was by immunoSEQ multiplex PCR. The repertoire holds some 100,000 clones, with 55% to 75% as singletons. Sequencing was performed on PBMCs. The source of these receptors is a woman aged 70 to 79 in good health and CMV-seropositive. The CDR3 runs from the conserved cysteine through the conserved F or W. A D gene is named only where the DNA matches it firmly. Clone size is stated in some rows and not others, as once, few, many or a class when expanded.

size: NA; D: NA; J: TRBJ2-3; length: 13; V: TRBV5-1; CDR3: CATQEEGGDTQYF; DNA: TGCGCCACCCAGGAGGAGGGGGGGGATACGCAGTATTTT
size: few; D: TRBD2; J: TRBJ2-7; length: 15; V: TRBV6-5; CDR3: CASSYRGTSIYEQYF; DNA: TGTGCCAGCAGTTATAGGGGGACTAGCATCTACGAGCAGTACTTC
size: NA; D: NA; J: TRBJ1-2; length: 13; V: TRBV2; CDR3: CASSRQQVSGYTF; DNA: TGTGCCAGCAGTCGTCAGCAGGTTTCTGGCTACACCTTC
size: NA; D: TRBD1; J: TRBJ2-7; length: 14; V: TRBV2; CDR3: CASSLQQGPYEQYF; DNA: TGTGCCAGCAGCCTCCAACAGGGGCCCTACGAGCAGTACTTC
size: NA; D: NA; J: TRBJ1-5; length: 15; V: TRBV19; CDR3: CASSMGTGGYQPQHF; DNA: TGTGCCAGTAGTATGGGGACGGGGGGTTATCAGCCCCAGCATTTT
size: NA; D: NA; J: TRBJ2-2; length: 17; V: TRBV5-1; CDR3: CASSLAEQAVGTGELFF; DNA: TGCGCCAGCAGCTTGGCGGAACAGGCTGTGGGGACCGGGGAGCTGTTTTTT
size: NA; D: NA; J: TRBJ2-7; length: 11; V: TRBV20-1; CDR3: CSATLVNEQYF; DNA: TGCAGTGCTACCTTAGTTAACGAGCAGTACTTC
size: NA; D: NA; J: TRBJ2-2; length: 12; V: TRBV7-2; CDR3: CASSRLTGELFF; DNA: TGTGCCAGCAGCAGACTCACCGGGGAGCTGTTTTTT
size: NA; D: TRBD1; J: TRBJ2-5; length: 14; V: TRBV19; CDR3: CASSNRGRTETQYF; DNA: TGTGCCAGTAGTAACAGGGGAAGGACGGAGACCCAGTACTTC
size: few; D: TRBD1; J: TRBJ1-5; length: 15; V: TRBV6-5; CDR3: CASSYSRTGPQPQHF; DNA: TGTGCCAGCAGTTACTCTCGGACAGGGCCTCAGCCCCAGCATTTT
size: NA; D: TRBD1; J: TRBJ2-2; length: 16; V: TRBV2; CDR3: CASSPTGTGQDGELFF; DNA: TGTGCCAGCAGCCCAACGGGGACAGGGCAGGACGGGGAGCTGTTTTTT
size: once; D: NA; J: TRBJ1-1; length: 12; V: TRBV15; CDR3: CATARGNTEAFF; DNA: TGTGCCACCGCTAGGGGGAACACTGAAGCTTTCTTT
size: few; D: NA; J: TRBJ1-4; length: 15; V: TRBV7-9; CDR3: CASSIRVGPNEKLFF; DNA: TGTGCCAGCAGCATACGAGTGGGGCCTAATGAAAAACTGTTTTTT
size: NA; D: TRBD2; J: TRBJ2-7; length: 13; V: TRBV30; CDR3: CAWGLAGLYEQYF; DNA: TGTGCCTGGGGACTAGCGGGGCTCTACGAGCAGTACTTC
size: NA; D: NA; J: TRBJ1-1; length: 16; V: TRBV5-1; CDR3: CASSLSHRATNTEAFF; DNA: TGCGCCAGCAGCTTGTCGCACAGGGCCACGAACACTGAAGCTTTCTTT